This TCR beta chain was observed in a study of CD8 T cells in ankylosing spondylitis listed by TCRdb under 2017. For the wider study: The study profiled T cell receptor beta repertoires in healthy donors and ankylosing spondylitis patients to find disease-linked TCR variants. The whole study cohort included 108 healthy donors and about two dozen ankylosing spondylitis patients. Samples of peripheral blood were taken, and for ankylosing spondylitis patients, synovial fluid was collected as well. Broad study findings and their caveats: In peripheral blood, the disease-linked clones were found at relatively low frequencies and had a CD8+ phenotype. The disease-linked clones were reported to be significantly enriched in matched synovial fluid samples from ankylosing spondylitis patients. Blood from ankylosing spondylitis patients appeared to be characterized by a TCR beta motif composed of about eight highly homologous amino acid variants. Some TCR beta motif variants had previously been reported in synovial fluid and blood of reactive arthritis patients, which suggested common disease-initiation mechanisms.

The germline V gene encodes CDR1 LGHDT and CDR2 YNNKEL (reference sequence). Compared with germline, V lacks 5 bases and J lacks 6 bases; bases without a gene match: 7. Including the terminal cysteine and phenylalanine, the CDR3 comprises 15 residues. Only the CDR3 portion is preserved as DNA: 45 bases, with reading frame beginning at the first base. The sequencer was an Illumina HiSeq 2500. TCR beta libraries were prepared by quantitative 5'-RACE with molecular barcodes. The source study handled its data this way. A new computational method based on a probabilistic model of VDJ rearrangement was used to identify disease-linked TCR variants. The public reads were run again by TCRdb, first through fastp at Q25 and then through MiXCR, and only productive beta chains were kept. Each record represents a unique CDR3 protein, reported with the most common genes and DNA among its rows. What appears here as the V and J calls and clone size reflects TCRdb's work, not the paper's. The sample table holds about 130,000 distinct CDR3 sequences, of which about 6.4% were seen once. The leading ten clones occupy 9% to 15% of the sample.

This clonotype occurred many times. Its antigen is unknown. No base quality information exists; no much larger clone differs at one position. Sequenced input: blood, either unsorted or a sorted T cell fraction (not recorded which). Recombination connected TRBV3-1 to TRBJ2-1; 10 bases in between match TRBD2. The source of this sequence is a male donor with ankylosing spondylitis or in good health (not recorded which). The CDR3 protein sequence reads: CASSKLAGSLNEQFF. The sequenced DNA is TGTGCCAGCAGCAAACTAGCGGGATCCCTCAATGAGCAGTTCTTC.